Sequencing of this T cell receptor (beta chain) was carried out in a study of beta chain features in type 1 diabetes. Expressed TCRB transcripts were sequenced, since all the RNA that had been isolated was reverse transcribed. Generated by immunoSEQ multiplex PCR, the TCRdb table keeps only in-frame clones and is missing some. The repertoire consists of roughly 150,000 clones, with approximately 8.8% occurring once and the leading ten covering around 0.64%. Study conclusions and caveats: Researchers report that Type 1 diabetes patients had moderately but significantly shorter TCRB CDR3s across all four CD4+ subsets.

This clone was counted only a few times. Its target is not known. This receptor was obtained from a woman aged 30 to 39 with type 1 diabetes. The specimen was central memory CD4+ T cells from blood.

The CDR3 protein is CASRMFGGRPYEQYF. CDR3 DNA sequence: TGTGCCAGCAGGATGTTCGGCGGGAGACCCTACGAGCAGTACTTC. The V call is TRBV5-4, the J call TRBJ2-7; 7 bases line up with TRBD2. The junction had 10 bases not matched to a gene; V was cut back by 5 bases and J by 2 bases. CDR1 and CDR2 (germline): SGHNT, YYREEE (reference sequence). The CDR3 totals 15 residues.